The clone carrying this T cell receptor (beta chain) was counted many times. Its antigen remains unidentified. This sample was taken from a study of human T cells and chemical hapten exposure. Study at large: In the sensitization step, 2% DPC was placed on around 2 cm by around 2 cm of upper inner arm skin.

Original methodology: Across samples, TCR counts had a median of roughly 98,000 and ranged from about 20,000 to 750,000. TCRdb recomputed calls from the RACE reads with MiXCR, one row per CDR3 protein. The V and J calls and clone size come from TCRdb's table, not from the authors' own analysis. The data show nearly 55,000 distinct CDR3 sequences, 9.5% to 10% seen once. Germline-derived CDR1 and CDR2 are LGHNA and YNFKEQ. This CDR3 is 16 amino acids long. The V and J ends lost 1 base and 2 bases, in that order; junction bases with no gene match: 3. Study conclusions and caveats: There was alopecia in the donors, so their immune response may differ from that of healthy people. Those TCRs sitting above 1 in 1000 frequency stayed the same with DPC sensitization.

The time point: patch test 2, 6 weeks after DPC sensitization. Treatment given: therapeutic diphenylcyclopropenone sensitization with weekly scalp DPC. The clonotype originates from a woman aged 50 to 60 with alopecia areata. Some clones in this sample may be carry-over from other donors' samples. The sample was whole blood, taken in connection with sensitization to the hapten diphenylcyclopropenone (DPC). The J gene is TRBJ1-3, the V gene TRBV4-2; TRBD1 aligns across 9 bases. The CDR3 reads CASSQVGQGTGNTIYF. The DNA for the CDR3 is TGTGCCAGCAGCCAAGTAGGACAGGGGACTGGAAACACCATATATTTT.